Listed here is a single T cell receptor (beta chain). Its antigen remains unidentified. The data were obtained in a study of neoadjuvant nivolumab and ipilimumab in lung cancer. Overall study results and limits: Only two of four nivolumab-treated tumors gained richness and clonality by surgery. Resected tumors had greater TCR richness and clonality than uninvolved lung.

Using immunoSEQ multiplex PCR, the repertoire was profiled, and TCRdb retains in-frame clones only, with some absent. The sample has fewer than 20,000 clones, about 87% seen once; the top ten hold over 2%. The CDR3 sequence is 13 residues long. Germline CDR1 SGHTA, CDR2 FQGTGA. Trimming removed 9 bases from V and 8 bases from J; junction bases left unmatched: 9. The TCR comes from an adult with non-small cell lung cancer. Sequencing was performed on peripheral blood, taken before neoadjuvant nivolumab, alone or with ipilimumab. V gene TRBV7-3 combines with J gene TRBJ1-2, with 10 positions matching TRBD1. CDR3 sequence (DNA): TGTGCCAGTGGGGTGACAGGGGGCGAGGGCTACACCTTC. Translation gives CASGVTGGEGYTF.